These 15 T cell receptor beta chains were all obtained from the same sample, sequenced in a study of blood T cell repertoires in COVID-19. Data came from immunoSEQ multiplex PCR; TCRdb stores just in-frame clones and leaves some out. The table has some 180,000 clones, 75% to 90% seen once. Sequencing used PBMCs or T cells enriched from blood (not recorded which). These receptors were obtained from a man aged 35 to 55 who had recovered from COVID-19.

This sequence joins TRBV5-6 and TRBJ2-1; the D gene is possibly TRBD2 (5 bases). Trimming cost V 2 bases and J 12 bases, with 15 bases left between them. The V gene's germline CDR1 is SGHDT and CDR2 YYEEEE. The CDR3 contains 13 residues. The CDR3 loop is CASSFGGRAGQFF. In DNA form, the CDR3 reads TGTGCCAGCAGCTTCGGCGGGCGGGCCGGGCAGTTCTTC.

J is TRBJ2-1 and V is TRBV7-2; 9 positions match TRBD2. The CDR3 is 14 amino acids. Germline loops: CDR1 SGHTA, CDR2 FQGNSA. J was trimmed by 7 bases and V by 1 base; bases with no gene match: 2. This CDR3 is CASSLGGGANEQFF. The CDR3 DNA follows: TGTGCCAGCAGCTTAGGCGGGGGGGCTAATGAGCAGTTCTTC.

The CDR3 loop reads CSASDGLYGYTF. CDR3 nucleotide sequence: TGCAGTGCTAGTGATGGCCTCTATGGCTACACCTTC. The chain is built from TRBV20-1 and TRBJ1-2; D is unclear. CDR3 length equals 12 residues. V was cut by 3 bases and J by 4 bases, with 9 bases left in between. CDR1 and CDR2 from the germline V gene are DFQATT and SNEGSKA (reference sequence).

This clone was found a few times. The chain combines TRBV5-1 with TRBJ2-3; 8 positions agree with TRBD2. The CDR3 has 15 residues. V was clipped by 5 bases and J by 4 bases; unmatched bases: 9. Germline CDR1 reads SGHRS; CDR2 reads YFSETQ. The CDR3 region has the DNA TGCGCCAGCAGAGATCCCCGGGGGGGAGCAGATACGCAGTATTTT. Translated, it gives CASRDPRGGADTQYF. Together with reference TRBV5-1 and TRBJ2-3, the CDR3 gives the full variable domain: KAGVTQTPRYLIKTRGQQVTLSCSPISGHRSVSWYQQTPGQGLQFLFEYFSETQRNKGNFPGRFSGRQFSNSRSEMNVSTLELGDSALYLCASRDPRGGADTQYFGPGTRLTVL.

This chain uses TRBV5-1 with TRBJ2-4; TRBD1 agrees at 9 bases. Germline CDR1 SGHRS, CDR2 YFSETQ. This CDR3 is built from 14 residues. Trimming took 2 bases from V and 6 from J; bases not matched to a gene: 3. The CDR3 coding sequence is TGCGCCAGCAGCTTAAAGGGACAGGGAAACATTCAGTACTTC. The encoded protein is CASSLKGQGNIQYF.

This chain links TRBV28 with TRBJ2-2; maybe TRBD1 (6 bases). Germline V CDR1 and CDR2: MDHEN, SYDVKM. The V and J ends lost 10 bases and 2 bases respectively, with 20 bases between them. The CDR3 runs to 16 residues. The CDR3 DNA is TGTGCCACCTACGAAACCGGGACACAAAACACCGGGGAGCTGTTTTTT. Translated, it gives CATYETGTQNTGELFF.

The V gene is TRBV29-1, the J gene TRBJ1-2; TRBD1 is a possible D gene (6 bases). The germline V gene encodes CDR1 SQVTM and CDR2 ANQGSEA. Between the trimmed V and J ends, which lost 6 bases and 0 bases, there was a span of 14 bases. CDR3 size: 14 residues. For the CDR3, the DNA is TGCAGCGTCCTTCCGGGGGGCGCTAACTATGGCTACACCTTC. Translating gives CSVLPGGANYGYTF.

The CDR3 nucleotides read TGTGCCAGCAGCTTGAAGGGGGGGGGTCAGCCCCAGCATTTT. Residues: CASSLKGGGQPQHF. The genes are TRBV5-4 and TRBJ1-5, with D maybe TRBD1 (6 bases). The germline gives CDR1 SGHNT, CDR2 YYREEE (reference sequence). Between the trimmed V and J ends, which lost 1 base and 6 bases, there was a span of 11 bases. The CDR3 has 14 amino acids.

This chain joins TRBV2 and TRBJ1-5, with unresolved D. Germline V lookup: CDR1 SNHLY, CDR2 FYNNEI. V was shortened by 6 bases and J by 0 bases, with 6 bases between the two germline ends. The CDR3 is made up of 13 amino acids. As DNA, the CDR3 is TGTGCCAGCAGACCAGATAGCAATCAGCCCCAGCATTTT. This encodes CASRPDSNQPQHF. Full variable domain (rest looked up from reference TRBV2 and TRBJ1-5): EPEVTQTPSHQVTQMGQEVILRCVPISNHLYFYWYRQILGQKVEFLVSFYNNEISEKSEIFDDQFSVERPDGSNFTLKIRSTKLEDSAMYFCASRPDSNQPQHFGDGTRLSIL.

J is TRBJ2-7 and V is TRBV27, with TRBD1 matching over 10 bases. After removal of 7 bases from V and 5 bases from J, the junction contained 5 bases not matched to a gene. There are 13 residues in the CDR3. Germline V gene data show CDR1 as MNHEY and CDR2 as SMNVEV (reference sequence). The CDR3 region has the DNA TGTGCCAGCATGGGACAGGGGTACGACGAGCAGTACTTC. Protein sequence: CASMGQGYDEQYF.

The rearrangement links TRBV4-1 to TRBJ1-1; D gene ambiguous. This CDR3 contains 15 residues. Germline assignment: CDR1 MGHRA and CDR2 YSYEKL. Trimming shortened V by 1 base and J by 0 bases, and 9 bases separated the two germline ends. The CDR3 DNA is TGCGCCAGCAGCCAAGGGGAGGTGATGAACACTGAAGCTTTCTTT. It encodes CASSQGEVMNTEAFF.

This clone was picked up many times. The V and J genes are TRBV5-4 and TRBJ2-3; TRBD1 matches 8 bases. The V gene end was trimmed by 0 bases and the J gene end by 3 bases; junction bases not matched to a gene: 3. The CDR3 has 15 residues. Germline loops: CDR1 SGHNT, CDR2 YYREEE (reference sequence). The CDR3 loop reads CASSLDRGLTDTQYF. The DNA for the CDR3 is TGTGCCAGCAGCTTGGACAGGGGGTTGACAGATACGCAGTATTTT.

The chain uses TRBV9 and TRBJ2-5; 7 bases line up with TRBD2. This CDR3 is built from 15 residues. From germline, CDR1 is SGDLS and CDR2 YYNGEE. Germline trimming cut 0 bases from V and 4 bases from J; bases unmatched to any gene: 6. CDR3 nucleotides: TGTGCCAGCAGCGTAGGGTCTAGCGGAGGAGAGACCCAGTACTTC. Translating gives CASSVGSSGGETQYF.

The J gene is TRBJ2-7, the V gene TRBV29-1; 7 bases map to TRBD1. V lost 7 bases, J lost 2 bases, and 8 bases stayed unmatched. Germline V CDR1 and CDR2: SQVTM, ANQGSEA. The CDR3 loop spans 13 amino acids. The CDR3 DNA sequence: TGCAGCGGTATACAGGGGAAGCCCTACGAGCAGTACTTC. Protein: CSGIQGKPYEQYF.

The chain recombines TRBV7-9 with TRBJ1-4; a weak D match, TRBD1 (5 bases). Germline V gene sequence: CDR1 SEHNR, CDR2 FQNEAQ (reference sequence). This CDR3 region has 17 residues. The germline V and J ends were trimmed by 2 bases and 4 bases, with 17 bases remaining between them. The CDR3 region is CASSLSLRVGDNEKLFF. DNA of the CDR3: TGTGCCAGCAGCTTAAGTTTAAGGGTAGGGGATAATGAAAAACTGTTTTTT.